The 18 T cell receptor beta chains reported below all come from one sample, sequenced in a study of CD8 T cells in ankylosing spondylitis. General study findings and limits: Ankylosing spondylitis blood appeared to carry a characteristic TCR beta motif of roughly eight highly homologous variants.

TCRdb processed the 5' RACE reads anew with MiXCR; each CDR3 protein has one entry. The sample has about 540,000 distinct CDR3 sequences, about 12% seen once. No antigen has been identified for these receptors. The specimen was blood, either unsorted or a sorted T cell fraction (not recorded which). Every receptor here comes from a male donor with ankylosing spondylitis.

The chain is built from TRBV27 and TRBJ1-1; the D is unclear. Trimming removed 5 bases at V and 0 bases at J, with 13 bases between. The V gene's germline CDR1 is MNHEY and CDR2 SMNVEV (reference sequence). CDR3 length: 15 amino acids. The CDR3 coding sequence is TGTGCCAGCAGTAGGTCCGCCGGTATGAACACTGAAGCTTTCTTT. It yields the protein CASSRSAGMNTEAFF.

The rearrangement joins TRBV30 to TRBJ2-1; 8 bases are a match to TRBD2. The V segment lost 1 base and the J segment 7 bases; nucleotides outside the gene matches: 3. Looked up from germline, CDR1 is GTSNPN and CDR2 is SVGIG (reference sequence). The CDR3 consists of 13 residues. The CDR3 loop is CAWSGTSPNEQFF. The CDR3 coding sequence is TGTGCCTGGAGTGGGACTAGCCCGAATGAGCAGTTCTTC.

This clonotype was detected a few times. In DNA form, the CDR3 reads TGTGCCAGCAGCTTAGTGCCAGAAGGGCAAGGAAACACCATATATTTT. Translated, it gives CASSLVPEGQGNTIYF. J is TRBJ1-3 and V is TRBV11-1; D call uncertain. V was cut by 1 base and J by 4 bases, with 14 bases left in between. Per the germline V gene, CDR1 is SGHAT and CDR2 is FQDESV (reference sequence). This CDR3 is 16 amino acids long.

This clonotype has more than one count but fewer than ten. The chain recombines TRBV11-2 with TRBJ2-2; 8 nucleotides line up with TRBD1. Germline CDR1 reads SGHAT; CDR2 reads FQNNGV. V trimming: 5 bases; J trimming: 9 bases; junction bases outside the gene matches: 8. The CDR3 has 14 residues. CDR3 loop: CASSMGQVMRELFF. The CDR3 DNA sequence: TGTGCCAGCAGCATGGGACAGGTGATGAGGGAGCTGTTTTTT.

Details on this clonotype: Because the CDR3 is missing its conserved closing phenylalanine or tryptophan, this is likely a read error. The V and J genes are TRBV28 and TRBJ2-2, with 8 bases fitting TRBD2. The trim removed 4 bases at V and 4 bases at J, leaving 11 bases unmatched. The V gene's germline CDR1 is MDHEN and CDR2 SYDVKM. There are 17 residues in the CDR3. CDR3 amino acids: CASSSFRGRPPTGELFL. In DNA form, the CDR3 reads TGTGCCAGCAGTTCCTTCCGCGGGAGGCCTCCCACCGGGGAGCTGTTTCTT.

This clonotype was seen repeatedly, ten times or more. J is TRBJ2-7 and V is TRBV7-8; D is ambiguous. The CDR3 covers 11 residues. Germline V gives CDR1 SGHVS, CDR2 FQNEAQ. Trimming shortened V by 1 base and J by 7 bases, and 5 bases separated the two germline ends. CDR3 region: CASSLDSEQYF. CDR3 nucleotide sequence: TGTGCCAGCAGCTTAGACTCGGAGCAGTACTTC.

The chain carries TRBV11-2 and TRBJ2-1; 8 bases line up with TRBD2. The CDR3 covers 18 residues. Trimming took 0 bases from V and 3 from J; bases not matched to a gene: 10. CDR1 SGHAT and CDR2 FQNNGV come from the germline V gene. As DNA, the CDR3 is TGTGCCAGCAGCTTAGAATGGGGACTAGGCAGAAACTACAATGAGCAGTTCTTC. Amino acids: CASSLEWGLGRNYNEQFF.

This clonotype has a count of ten or more. The chain joins TRBV20-1 to TRBJ2-3; 10 nucleotides match TRBD2. With 5 bases clipped from V and 4 bases from J, the junction kept 9 bases outside the gene matches. Germline V CDR1 and CDR2: DFQATT, SNEGSKA (reference sequence). The CDR3 runs 15 residues. CDR3 in DNA: TGCAGTGCTCACCGGACTAGCGGACTAGCAGATACGCAGTATTTT. This sequence encodes CSAHRTSGLADTQYF.

This clonotype was counted only a few times. The rearrangement joins TRBV18 to TRBJ1-1; D is uncertain. The germline V gene has CDR1 KGHSH and CDR2 LQKENI. V was pared by 2 bases and J by 1 base, with 8 bases between. This CDR3 has 14 residues. CDR3 sequence reads: CASSPGVKNTEAFF. The DNA for the CDR3 is TGTGCCAGCTCACCAGGGGTGAAGAACACTGAAGCTTTCTTT.

There are many counts of this clonotype. The V gene is TRBV24-1, the J gene TRBJ2-3, with a weak D call TRBD1 (6 bases). V dropped 3 bases and J dropped 2 bases, with 17 bases sitting between them. This CDR3 comprises 17 residues. CDR1 and CDR2 from the germline V gene are KGHDR and SFDVKD. Here the CDR3 reads CATSDPGVDSYTDTQYF. The CDR3 nucleotides read TGTGCCACCAGTGATCCAGGGGTCGACAGTTACACAGATACGCAGTATTTT.

There are many counts of this clonotype. V is TRBV24-1 and J is TRBJ2-1; 9 nucleotides match TRBD1. This CDR3 region has 16 residues. The V and J ends lost 4 bases and 1 base, in that order; junction bases with no gene match: 4. Germline CDR1 reads KGHDR; CDR2 reads SFDVKD. The CDR3 DNA reads as TGTGCCACCAGTGAGTTACAGGGGGCTTCCTACAATGAGCAGTTCTTC. It codes for CATSELQGASYNEQFF.

Written as DNA, the CDR3 is TGTGCCACGCAGGAGGACAGGGAGTATGGCTACACCTTC. This gives the protein CATQEDREYGYTF. V is TRBV6-6 and J is TRBJ1-2; 8 nucleotides agree with TRBD1. Per the germline V gene, CDR1 is MNHNY and CDR2 is SVGAGI (reference sequence). This CDR3 has 13 residues. With 10 bases clipped from V and 5 bases from J, the junction kept 9 bases outside the gene matches.

This clonotype occurred a few times. The rearrangement joins TRBV20-1 to TRBJ1-2; D is ambiguous. This CDR3 contains 11 residues. Germline values: CDR1 DFQATT, CDR2 SNEGSKA (reference sequence). The V end lost 4 bases, the J end lost 6 bases, and 9 bases lay between the germline ends. The CDR3 spells CSAKGGNGYTF. In nucleotides, the CDR3 is TGCAGTGCTAAGGGAGGGAATGGCTACACCTTC.

This clonotype was found a few times. This rearrangement joins TRBV11-3 to TRBJ2-7; D unresolved. This CDR3 contains 12 residues. Germline values: CDR1 SGHNT, CDR2 YENEEA. V lost 0 bases and J 4 bases, leaving 4 bases between the germline ends. CDR3 sequence (DNA): TGTGCCAGCAGCTTAGAAGGATACGAGCAGTACGTC. Its protein is CASSLEGYEQYV.

V gene TRBV7-2 combines with J gene TRBJ2-1; 11 nucleotides match TRBD2. The CDR3 consists of 15 residues. Unmatched junction bases numbered 8, after V lost 4 bases and J lost 9 bases. CDR1 is SGHTA, CDR2 FQGNSA, per germline. CDR3 sequence: CASSYTSGSQGEQFF. The CDR3 nucleotides are TGTGCCAGCAGCTATACTAGCGGGAGTCAGGGTGAGCAGTTCTTC.

Here the CDR3 DNA reads TGTGCCAGCAGTTTGCTGGAATTGGGGGAAGCTTTCTTT. It specifies CASSLLELGEAFF. The chain recombines TRBV28 with TRBJ1-1; D is unresolved. This CDR3 is built from 13 residues. V lost 3 bases to trimming and J lost 8 bases, with 13 bases between them. Germline loops: CDR1 MDHEN, CDR2 SYDVKM.

This clonotype occurred a few times. The V call is TRBV7-8, the J call TRBJ2-7; TRBD2 is a possible D gene (5 bases). Between the trimmed V and J ends, which lost 1 base and 3 bases, there was a span of 7 bases. The CDR3 sequence is 13 residues long. Germline V CDR1 and CDR2: SGHVS, FQNEAQ. This chain's CDR3 is CASSLVAGYEQYV. For the CDR3, the DNA is TGTGCCAGCAGCTTAGTGGCGGGCTACGAGCAGTACGTC.

This clonotype was detected a few times. The chain recombines TRBV28 with TRBJ1-1; TRBD1 matches at 8 bases. The germline V gene encodes CDR1 MDHEN and CDR2 SYDVKM. This CDR3 spans 15 amino acids. The V gene end was trimmed by 5 bases and the J gene end by 5 bases; junction bases not matched to a gene: 10. The CDR3 protein is CASSQLQGVNTEAFF. In nucleotides, the CDR3 is TGTGCCAGCAGTCAGCTACAGGGGGTAAATACTGAAGCTTTCTTT.